Included here is one T cell receptor (beta chain) sequence, with context. Authors' data handling: The authors estimated nucleated cell counts from reference gene primer amplification. Assay used: immunoSEQ multiplex PCR; TCRdb lists only in-frame clones, some missing. V, J and clone size derive from that table, while D and trimming were established from the DNA sequence. The table records roughly 110,000 clones, 75% to 90% of them present only once. The CDR3 covers 14 residues. The V gene end was trimmed by 3 bases and the J gene end by 8 bases; junction bases not matched to a gene: 5. Per the germline V gene, CDR1 is SGHRS and CDR2 is YFSETQ. The data are from a study of blood T cell repertoires in COVID-19. Study summary: Sites across the United States, Italy and Spain contributed samples from acute and convalescent COVID-19.

The chain links TRBV5-1 to TRBJ1-4, with 9 bases fitting TRBD1. The source of this sequence is a human donor with acute or convalescent COVID-19. The donor label of this sample is uncertain. What was sequenced was peripheral blood. The DNA of the CDR3 is TGCGCCAGCAGCTCGGGACAGGGAGGGGAAAAACTGTTTTTT. As protein: CASSSGQGGEKLFF.